This is a list of T cell receptor beta chains from one sample in a study of T cells in Graves' hyperthyroidism and ophthalmopathy. TCRdb re-called the multiplex PCR reads with MiXCR, one entry per CDR3 protein. This sample has some 550,000 distinct CDR3 sequences, with less than 25% found just once. The sample comprised blood. The receptors come from a man younger than 35 with Graves' hyperthyroidism. The CDR3 runs from the conserved cysteine through the conserved F or W. The D gene is left open where the match is weak. Not all rows give a size; the values are once, few, many and, for expanded clones, a class.

d_call,v_call,j_call,clone_size,cdr3_aa,cdr3_nt
.,TRBV18,TRBJ1-1,many,CASSPAQGNTEAFF,TGCGCCAGCAGCCCGGCGCAGGGGAACACTGAAGCTTTCTTT
.,TRBV12-3/TRBV12-4,TRBJ2-7,.,CASTGTSYEQYF,TGTGCTTCGACGGGAACCTCCTACGAGCAGTACTTC
.,TRBV25-1,TRBJ2-3,few,CASSESLGVDTQYF,TGTGCCAGCAGTGAATCCCTTGGGGTAGATACGCAGTATTTT
.,TRBV11-1,TRBJ2-6,many,CASSSRGQSSSGANVLTF,TGTGCCAGCAGCTCCCGCGGACAAAGTAGCTCTGGGGCCAACGTCCTGACTTTC
TRBD2,TRBV20-1,TRBJ2-5,few,CSARLAGGKETQYF,TGCAGTGCTAGATTAGCGGGGGGGAAAGAGACCCAGTACTTC
.,TRBV12-3/TRBV12-4,TRBJ1-5,many,CASMSGSGRSNQPQHF,TGTGCCAGCATGTCGGGATCGGGGAGGAGCAATCAGCCCCAGCATTTT
.,TRBV30,TRBJ1-5,.,CAWSTSDNQPQHF,TGTGCCTGGAGTACGAGTGACAATCAGCCCCAGCATTTT
TRBD1,TRBV9,TRBJ1-2,few,CASSVGGTGETTYGYTF,TGTGCCAGCAGCGTAGGGGGTACAGGGGAGACTACCTATGGCTACACCTTC
TRBD1,TRBV3-1,TRBJ1-1,.,CASSPTGVANTEAFF,TGTGCCAGCAGCCCGACAGGGGTTGCGAACACTGAAGCTTTCTTT
.,TRBV2,TRBJ2-7,.,CAIQGGSSYEQYF,TGTGCCATCCAAGGGGGGTCCTCCTACGAGCAGTACTTC
.,TRBV30,TRBJ1-2,.,CAWNVGDGYTF,TGTGCCTGGAACGTGGGGGATGGCTACACCTTC
.,TRBV6-5,TRBJ1-5,few,CASSTLPLGGSQPYSNQPQHF,TGTGCCAGCAGTACCCTCCCCCTAGGGGGGTCCCAGCCTTATAGCAATCAGCCCCAGCATTTT
TRBD1,TRBV12-3/TRBV12-4,TRBJ2-5,many,CASSLVDRGGETQYF,TGTGCCAGCAGTTTAGTGGACAGGGGTGGAGAGACCCAGTACTTC
TRBD1,TRBV9,TRBJ2-2,.,CASSARQGMSNTGELFF,TGTGCCAGCAGCGCCCGACAGGGGATGTCGAACACCGGGGAGCTGTTTTTT
.,TRBV30,TRBJ1-1,few,CAWSVLRMNTEAFF,TGTGCCTGGAGTGTACTTCGGATGAACACTGAAGCTTTCTTT
TRBD1,TRBV20-1,TRBJ1-3,few,CSARDRVTGGNTVYF,TGCAGTGCTAGAGACAGGGTTACAGGGGGAAACACCGTATATTTT
TRBD1,TRBV5-1,TRBJ2-7,few,CASSLAPTGAPYEQYF,TGCGCCAGCAGCTTGGCTCCGACAGGGGCACCCTACGAGCAGTACTTC
.,TRBV2,TRBJ1-2,.,CASSEAPSFYGYTF,TGTGCCAGCAGTGAAGCTCCTTCCTTCTATGGTTACACCTTC
.,TRBV5-6,TRBJ1-2,many,CASSPRTAGGYGYTF,TGTGCCAGCAGCCCCCGGACGGCCGGCGGCTATGGCTACACCTTC
.,TRBV20-1,TRBJ1-1,many,CSARKKGSEAFF,TGCAGTGCTAGGAAGAAAGGGAGTGAAGCTTTCTTT